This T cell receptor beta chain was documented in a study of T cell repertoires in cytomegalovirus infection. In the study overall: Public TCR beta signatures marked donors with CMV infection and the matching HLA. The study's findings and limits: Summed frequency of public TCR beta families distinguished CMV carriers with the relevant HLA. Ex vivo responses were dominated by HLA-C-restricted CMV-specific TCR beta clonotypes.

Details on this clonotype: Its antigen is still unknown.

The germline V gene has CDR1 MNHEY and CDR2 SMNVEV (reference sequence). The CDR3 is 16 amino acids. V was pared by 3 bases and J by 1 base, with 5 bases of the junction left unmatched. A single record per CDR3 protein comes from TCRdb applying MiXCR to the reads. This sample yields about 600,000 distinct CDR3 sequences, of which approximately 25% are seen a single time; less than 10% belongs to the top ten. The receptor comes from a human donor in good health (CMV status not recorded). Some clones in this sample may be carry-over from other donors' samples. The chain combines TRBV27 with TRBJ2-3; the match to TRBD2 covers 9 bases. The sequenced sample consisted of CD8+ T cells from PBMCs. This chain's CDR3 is CASSLPGLAGTDTQYF. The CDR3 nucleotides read TGTGCCAGCAGTTTGCCGGGACTAGCCGGCACAGATACGCAGTATTTT.